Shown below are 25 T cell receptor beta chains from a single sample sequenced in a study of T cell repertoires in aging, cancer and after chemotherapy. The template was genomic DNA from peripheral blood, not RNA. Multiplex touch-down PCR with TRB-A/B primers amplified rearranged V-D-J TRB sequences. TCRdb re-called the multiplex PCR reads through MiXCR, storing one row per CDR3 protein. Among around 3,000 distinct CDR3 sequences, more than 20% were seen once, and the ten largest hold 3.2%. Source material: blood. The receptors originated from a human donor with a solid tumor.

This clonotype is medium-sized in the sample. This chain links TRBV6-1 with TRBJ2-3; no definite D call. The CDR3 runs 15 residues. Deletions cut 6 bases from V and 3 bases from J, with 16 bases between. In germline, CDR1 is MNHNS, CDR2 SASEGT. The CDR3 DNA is TGTGCCAGCAGGGAGCCATACACCACAACAGATACGCAGTATTTT. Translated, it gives CASREPYTTTDTQYF.

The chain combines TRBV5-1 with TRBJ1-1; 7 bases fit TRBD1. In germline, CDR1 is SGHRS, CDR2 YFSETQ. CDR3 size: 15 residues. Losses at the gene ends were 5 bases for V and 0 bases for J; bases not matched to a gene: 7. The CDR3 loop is CASSNPGTVNTEAFF. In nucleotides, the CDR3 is TGCGCCAGCAGTAATCCCGGGACAGTGAACACTGAAGCTTTCTTT.

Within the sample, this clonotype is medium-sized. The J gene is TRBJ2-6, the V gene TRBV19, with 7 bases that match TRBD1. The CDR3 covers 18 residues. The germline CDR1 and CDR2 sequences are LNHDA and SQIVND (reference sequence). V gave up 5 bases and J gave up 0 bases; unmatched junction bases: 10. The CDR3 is CASSLTGVPSSGANVLTF. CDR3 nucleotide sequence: TGTGCCAGTAGTCTTACAGGGGTCCCATCCTCTGGGGCCAACGTCCTGACTTTC. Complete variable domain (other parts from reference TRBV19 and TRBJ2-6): DGGITQSPKYLFRKEGQNVTLSCEQNLNHDAMYWYRQDPGQGLRLIYYSQIVNDFQKGDIAEGYSVSREKKESFPLTVTSAQKNPTAFYLCASSLTGVPSSGANVLTFGAGSRLTVL.

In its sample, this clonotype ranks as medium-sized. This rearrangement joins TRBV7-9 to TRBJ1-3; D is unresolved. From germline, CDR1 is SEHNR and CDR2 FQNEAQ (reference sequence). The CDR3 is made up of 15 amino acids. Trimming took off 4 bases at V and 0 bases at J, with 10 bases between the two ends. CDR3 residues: CASSSLAISGNTIYF. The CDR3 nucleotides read TGTGCCAGCAGCTCCCTTGCGATCTCTGGAAACACCATATATTTT.

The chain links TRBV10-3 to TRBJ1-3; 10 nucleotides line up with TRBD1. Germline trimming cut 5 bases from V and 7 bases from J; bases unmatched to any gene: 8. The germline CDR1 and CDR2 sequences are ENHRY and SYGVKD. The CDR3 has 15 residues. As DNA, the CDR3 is TGTGCCATCAGTAAGGACAGGGGGAATTCCAACACCATATATTTT. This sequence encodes CAISKDRGNSNTIYF.

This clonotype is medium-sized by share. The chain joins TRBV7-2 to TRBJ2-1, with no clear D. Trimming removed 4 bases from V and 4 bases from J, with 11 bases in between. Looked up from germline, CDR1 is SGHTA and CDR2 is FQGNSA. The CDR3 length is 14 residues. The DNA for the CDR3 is TGTGCCAGCAGCTCCGTGGGCCCGTACAATGAGCAGTTCTTC. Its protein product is CASSSVGPYNEQFF.

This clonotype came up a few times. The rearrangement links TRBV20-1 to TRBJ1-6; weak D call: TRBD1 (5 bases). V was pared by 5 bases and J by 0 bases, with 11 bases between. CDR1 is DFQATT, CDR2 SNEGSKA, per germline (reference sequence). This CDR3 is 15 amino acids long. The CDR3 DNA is TGCAGTGCTGGGACGTCTCTCTCCTATAATTCACCCCTCCACTTT. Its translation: CSAGTSLSYNSPLHF.

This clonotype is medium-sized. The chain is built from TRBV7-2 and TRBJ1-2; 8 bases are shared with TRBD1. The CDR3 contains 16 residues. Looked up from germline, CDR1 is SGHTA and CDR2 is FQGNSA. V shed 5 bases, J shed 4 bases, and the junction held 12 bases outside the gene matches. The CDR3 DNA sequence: TGTGCCAGCAGCCCCGAACAGGACAGGGTTCGCTATGGCTACACCTTC. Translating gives CASSPEQDRVRYGYTF.

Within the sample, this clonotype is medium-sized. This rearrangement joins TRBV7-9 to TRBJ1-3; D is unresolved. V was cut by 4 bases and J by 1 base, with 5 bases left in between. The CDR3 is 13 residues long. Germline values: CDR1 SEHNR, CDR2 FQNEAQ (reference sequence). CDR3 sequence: CASSSESGNTIYF. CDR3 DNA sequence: TGTGCCAGCAGCTCGGAGTCTGGAAACACCATATATTTT.

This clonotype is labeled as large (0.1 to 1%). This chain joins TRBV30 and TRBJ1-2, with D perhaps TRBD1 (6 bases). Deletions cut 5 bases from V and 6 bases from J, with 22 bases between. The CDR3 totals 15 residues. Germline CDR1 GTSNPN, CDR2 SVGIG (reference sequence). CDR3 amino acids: CAWGGAGTHLDGYTF. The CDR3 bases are TGTGCCTGGGGGGGTGCCGGGACACATTTAGATGGCTACACCTTC.

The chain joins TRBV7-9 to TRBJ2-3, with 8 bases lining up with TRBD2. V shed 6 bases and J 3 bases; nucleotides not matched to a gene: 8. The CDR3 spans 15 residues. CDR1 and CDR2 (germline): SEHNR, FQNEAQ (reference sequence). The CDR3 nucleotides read TGTGCCAGCAGTATTAGCGGGGTAATAACAGATACGCAGTATTTT. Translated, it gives CASSISGVITDTQYF.

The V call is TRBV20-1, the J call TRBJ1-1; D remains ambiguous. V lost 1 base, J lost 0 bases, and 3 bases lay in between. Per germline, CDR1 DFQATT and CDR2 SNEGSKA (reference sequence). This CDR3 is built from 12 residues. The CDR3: CSARVVNTEAFF. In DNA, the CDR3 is TGCAGTGCTAGAGTAGTGAACACTGAAGCTTTCTTT.

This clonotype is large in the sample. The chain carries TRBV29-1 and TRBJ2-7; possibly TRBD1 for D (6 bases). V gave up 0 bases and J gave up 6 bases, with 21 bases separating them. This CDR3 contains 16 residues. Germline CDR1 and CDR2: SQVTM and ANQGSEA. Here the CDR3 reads CSVEDLVSGDSREQYF. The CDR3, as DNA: TGCAGCGTTGAAGATCTGGTTTCAGGGGATTCGCGCGAGCAGTACTTC.

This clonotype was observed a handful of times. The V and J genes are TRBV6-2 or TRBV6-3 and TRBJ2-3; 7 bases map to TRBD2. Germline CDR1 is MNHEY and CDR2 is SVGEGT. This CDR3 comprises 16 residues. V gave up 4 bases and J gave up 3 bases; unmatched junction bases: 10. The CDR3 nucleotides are TGTGCCAGCAGTTTTAAGAGCGGGGAGGGAACAGATACGCAGTATTTT. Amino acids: CASSFKSGEGTDTQYF.

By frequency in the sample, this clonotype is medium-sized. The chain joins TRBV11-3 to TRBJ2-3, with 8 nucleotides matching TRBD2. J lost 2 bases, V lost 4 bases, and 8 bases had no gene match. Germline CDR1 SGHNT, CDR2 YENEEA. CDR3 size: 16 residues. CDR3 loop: CASSYSTSGFTDTQYF. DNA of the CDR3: TGTGCCAGCAGCTACTCCACTAGCGGATTCACAGATACGCAGTATTTT.

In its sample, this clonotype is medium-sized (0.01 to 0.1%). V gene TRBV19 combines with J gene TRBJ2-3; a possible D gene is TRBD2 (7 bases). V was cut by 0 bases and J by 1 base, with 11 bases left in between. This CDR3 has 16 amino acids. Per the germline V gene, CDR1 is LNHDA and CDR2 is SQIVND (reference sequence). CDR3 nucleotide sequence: TGTGCCAGTAGTATAGATCTAGGGGGGGGCACAGATACGCAGTATTTT. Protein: CASSIDLGGGTDTQYF.

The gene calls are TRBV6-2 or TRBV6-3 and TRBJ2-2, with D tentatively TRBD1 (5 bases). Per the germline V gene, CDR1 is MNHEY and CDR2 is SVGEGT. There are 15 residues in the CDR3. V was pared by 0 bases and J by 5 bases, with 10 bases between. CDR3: CASSYSGQITGELFF. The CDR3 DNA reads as TGTGCCAGCAGTTACTCGGGGCAGATAACCGGGGAGCTGTTTTTT.

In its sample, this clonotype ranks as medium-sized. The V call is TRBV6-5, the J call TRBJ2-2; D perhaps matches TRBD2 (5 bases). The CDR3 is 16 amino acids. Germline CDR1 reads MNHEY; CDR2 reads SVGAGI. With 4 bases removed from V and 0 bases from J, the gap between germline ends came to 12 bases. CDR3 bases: TGTGCCAGCAGTTTGCATGGAGGAGCGAACACCGGGGAGCTGTTTTTT. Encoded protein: CASSLHGGANTGELFF.

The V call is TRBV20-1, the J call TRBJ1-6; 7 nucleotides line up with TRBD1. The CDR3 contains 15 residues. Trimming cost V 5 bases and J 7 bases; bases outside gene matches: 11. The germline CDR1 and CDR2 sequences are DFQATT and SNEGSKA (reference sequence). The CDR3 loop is CSAFIPGQLNSPLHF. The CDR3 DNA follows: TGCAGTGCTTTCATCCCGGGACAGCTAAATTCACCCCTCCACTTT.

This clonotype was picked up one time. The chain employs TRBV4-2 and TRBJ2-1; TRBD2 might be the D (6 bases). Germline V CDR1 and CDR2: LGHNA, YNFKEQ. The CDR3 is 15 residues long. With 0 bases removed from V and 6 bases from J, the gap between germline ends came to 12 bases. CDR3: CASSQEDTSINEQFF. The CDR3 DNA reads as TGTGCCAGCAGCCAAGAGGATACTAGCATCAATGAGCAGTTCTTC.

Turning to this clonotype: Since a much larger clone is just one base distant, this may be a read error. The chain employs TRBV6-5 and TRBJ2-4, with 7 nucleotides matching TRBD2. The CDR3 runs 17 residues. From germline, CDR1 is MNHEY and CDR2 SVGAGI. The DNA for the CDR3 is TGTGACAGCAGTTCCCCTCCACAGCGGGGAGCCAAAAACATTCAGTACTTC. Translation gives CDSSSPPQRGAKNIQYF.

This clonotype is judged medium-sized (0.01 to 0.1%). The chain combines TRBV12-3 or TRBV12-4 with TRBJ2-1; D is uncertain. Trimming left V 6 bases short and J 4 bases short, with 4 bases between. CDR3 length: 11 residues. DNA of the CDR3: TGTGCCAGCAGCCTGTACAATGAGCAGTTCTTC. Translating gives CASSLYNEQFF.

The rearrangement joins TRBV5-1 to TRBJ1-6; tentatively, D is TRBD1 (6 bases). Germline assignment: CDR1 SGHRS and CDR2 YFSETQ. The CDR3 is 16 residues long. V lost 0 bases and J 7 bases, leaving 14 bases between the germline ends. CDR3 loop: CASSLGHRGTNSPLHF. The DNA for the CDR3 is TGCGCCAGCAGCTTGGGGCACCGGGGGACAAATTCACCCCTCCACTTT.

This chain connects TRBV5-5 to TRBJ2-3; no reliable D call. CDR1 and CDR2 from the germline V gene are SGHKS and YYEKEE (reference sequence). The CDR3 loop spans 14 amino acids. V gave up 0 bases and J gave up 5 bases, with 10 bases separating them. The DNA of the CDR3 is TGTGCCAGCAGCTTGGGAAGTGTTGGAGATACGCAGTATTTT. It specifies CASSLGSVGDTQYF.

CDR3 sequence: CASSIGQATDTQYF. CDR3 DNA: TGTGCCAGTAGTATAGGACAGGCCACAGATACGCAGTATTTT. The rearrangement uses TRBV19 and TRBJ2-3; D possibly corresponds to TRBD1 (6 bases). Germline V lookup: CDR1 LNHDA, CDR2 SQIVND (reference sequence). Trimming shortened V by 1 base and J by 2 bases, and 7 bases separated the two germline ends. The CDR3 is 14 amino acids.